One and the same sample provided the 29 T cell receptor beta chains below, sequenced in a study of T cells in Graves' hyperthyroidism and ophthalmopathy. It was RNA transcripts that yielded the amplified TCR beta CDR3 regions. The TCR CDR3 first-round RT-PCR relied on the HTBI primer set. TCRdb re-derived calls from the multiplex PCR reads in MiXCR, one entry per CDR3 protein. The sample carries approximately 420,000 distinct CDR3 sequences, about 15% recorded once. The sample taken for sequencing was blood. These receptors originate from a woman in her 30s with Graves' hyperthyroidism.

DNA of the CDR3: TGTGCCAGCAGTTTGCAGGGAATTCAGCCCCAGCATTTT. It codes for CASSLQGIQPQHF. V is TRBV27 and J is TRBJ1-5; D perhaps matches TRBD1 (5 bases). The CDR3 extends over 13 amino acids. Deletions cut 3 bases from V and 6 bases from J, with 9 bases between. Germline V gene sequence: CDR1 MNHEY, CDR2 SMNVEV (reference sequence).

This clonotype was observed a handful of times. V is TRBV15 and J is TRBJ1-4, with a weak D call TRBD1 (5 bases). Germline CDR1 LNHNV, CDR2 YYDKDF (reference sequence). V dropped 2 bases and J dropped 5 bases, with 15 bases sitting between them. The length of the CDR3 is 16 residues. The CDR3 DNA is TGTGCCACCAGCAGACTCACGCAGGGTGGAAATGAAAAACTGTTTTTT. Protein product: CATSRLTQGGNEKLFF.

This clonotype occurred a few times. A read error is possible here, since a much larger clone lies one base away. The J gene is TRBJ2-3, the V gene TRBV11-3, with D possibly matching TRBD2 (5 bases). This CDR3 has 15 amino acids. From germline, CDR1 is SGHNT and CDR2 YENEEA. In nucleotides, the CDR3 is TGTGCCGGCAGCTTAGTCCGCGGGAGCACAGATACGCAGTATTTT. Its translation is CAGSLVRGSTDTQYF.

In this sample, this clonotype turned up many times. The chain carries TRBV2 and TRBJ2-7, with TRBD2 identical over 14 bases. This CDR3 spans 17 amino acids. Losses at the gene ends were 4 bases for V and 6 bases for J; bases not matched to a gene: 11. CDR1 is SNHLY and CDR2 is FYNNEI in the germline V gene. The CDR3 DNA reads TGTGCCAGCAGTGCGGGACTAGCGGGAGCGGTGGGTAGCGAGCAGTACTTC. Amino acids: CASSAGLAGAVGSEQYF.

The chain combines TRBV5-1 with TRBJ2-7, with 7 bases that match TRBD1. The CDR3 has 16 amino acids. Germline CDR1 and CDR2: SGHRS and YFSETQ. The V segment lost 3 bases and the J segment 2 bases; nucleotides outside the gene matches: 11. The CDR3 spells CASSSQRSGQTYEQYF. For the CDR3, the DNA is TGCGCCAGCAGCTCCCAAAGATCGGGACAGACCTACGAGCAGTACTTC.

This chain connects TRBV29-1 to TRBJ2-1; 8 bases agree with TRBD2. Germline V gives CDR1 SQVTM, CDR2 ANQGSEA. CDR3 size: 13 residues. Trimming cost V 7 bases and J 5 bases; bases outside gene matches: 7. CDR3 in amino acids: CSANSGAHNEQFF. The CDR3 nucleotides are TGCAGCGCAAATAGCGGGGCCCACAATGAGCAGTTCTTC.

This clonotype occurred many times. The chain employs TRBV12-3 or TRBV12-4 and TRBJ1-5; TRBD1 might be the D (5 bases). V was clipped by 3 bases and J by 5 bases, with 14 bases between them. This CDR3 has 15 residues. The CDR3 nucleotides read TGTGCCAGCAGTTTTAGGGGAACGGATCATCAGCCCCAGCATTTT. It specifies CASSFRGTDHQPQHF.

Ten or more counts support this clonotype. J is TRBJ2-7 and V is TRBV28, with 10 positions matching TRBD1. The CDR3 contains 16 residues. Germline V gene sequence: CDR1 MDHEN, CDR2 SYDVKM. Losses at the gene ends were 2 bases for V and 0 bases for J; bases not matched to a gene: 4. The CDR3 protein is CASSLAGTGVSYEQYF. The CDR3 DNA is TGTGCCAGCAGTTTAGCCGGGACAGGGGTCTCCTACGAGCAGTACTTC.

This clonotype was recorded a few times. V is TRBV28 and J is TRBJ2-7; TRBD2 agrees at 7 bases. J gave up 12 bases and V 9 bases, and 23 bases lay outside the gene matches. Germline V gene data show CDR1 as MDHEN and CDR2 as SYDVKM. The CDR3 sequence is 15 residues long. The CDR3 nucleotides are TGTGCCAGTACAACCCCGGGAGGATCCTCCCTCGATCCGTACTTC. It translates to CASTTPGGSSLDPYF.

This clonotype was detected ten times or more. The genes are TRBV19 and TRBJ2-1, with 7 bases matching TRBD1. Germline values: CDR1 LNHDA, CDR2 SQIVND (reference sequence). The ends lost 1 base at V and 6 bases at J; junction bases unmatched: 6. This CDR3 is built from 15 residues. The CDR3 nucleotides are TGTGCCAGTAGTATAGGAGGGGGCGTATCCAATGAGCAGTTCTTC. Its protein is CASSIGGGVSNEQFF. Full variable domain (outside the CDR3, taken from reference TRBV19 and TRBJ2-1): DGGITQSPKYLFRKEGQNVTLSCEQNLNHDAMYWYRQDPGQGLRLIYYSQIVNDFQKGDIAEGYSVSREKKESFPLTVTSAQKNPTAFYLCASSIGGGVSNEQFFGPGTRLTVL.

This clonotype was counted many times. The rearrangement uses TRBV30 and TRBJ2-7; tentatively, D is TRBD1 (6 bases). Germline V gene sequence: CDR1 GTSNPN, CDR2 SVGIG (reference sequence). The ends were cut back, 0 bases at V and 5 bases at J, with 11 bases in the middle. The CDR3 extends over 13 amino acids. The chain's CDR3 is CAWSVSPGDEQYF. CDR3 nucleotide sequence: TGTGCCTGGAGTGTATCCCCAGGGGACGAGCAGTACTTC.

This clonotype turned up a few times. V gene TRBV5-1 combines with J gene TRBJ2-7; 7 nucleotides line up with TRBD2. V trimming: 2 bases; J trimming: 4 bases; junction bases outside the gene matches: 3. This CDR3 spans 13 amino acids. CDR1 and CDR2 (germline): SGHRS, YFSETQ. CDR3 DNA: TGCGCCAGCAGCTTCGGGACTAAGTACGAGCAGTACTTC. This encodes CASSFGTKYEQYF.

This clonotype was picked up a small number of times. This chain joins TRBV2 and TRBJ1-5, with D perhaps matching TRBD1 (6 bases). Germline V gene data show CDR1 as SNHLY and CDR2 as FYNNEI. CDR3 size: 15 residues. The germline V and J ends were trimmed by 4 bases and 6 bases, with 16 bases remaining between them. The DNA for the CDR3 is TGTGCCAGCAGTGTGACTCTGGGGGCGGGTCAGCCCCAGCATTTT. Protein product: CASSVTLGAGQPQHF.

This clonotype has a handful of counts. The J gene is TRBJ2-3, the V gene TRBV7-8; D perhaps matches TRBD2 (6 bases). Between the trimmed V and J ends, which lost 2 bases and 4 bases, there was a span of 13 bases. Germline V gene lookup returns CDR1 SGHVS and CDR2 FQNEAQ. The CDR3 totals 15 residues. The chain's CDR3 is CASSLTGAGADTQYF. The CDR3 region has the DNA TGTGCCAGCAGCTTAACGGGAGCCGGCGCAGATACGCAGTATTTT.

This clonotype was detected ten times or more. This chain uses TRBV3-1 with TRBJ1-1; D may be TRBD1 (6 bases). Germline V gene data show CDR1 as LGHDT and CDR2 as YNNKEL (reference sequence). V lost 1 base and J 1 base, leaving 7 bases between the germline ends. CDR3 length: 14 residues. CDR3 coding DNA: TGTGCCAGCAGCCAAGGACAGGCGAACACTGAAGCTTTCTTT. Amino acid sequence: CASSQGQANTEAFF.

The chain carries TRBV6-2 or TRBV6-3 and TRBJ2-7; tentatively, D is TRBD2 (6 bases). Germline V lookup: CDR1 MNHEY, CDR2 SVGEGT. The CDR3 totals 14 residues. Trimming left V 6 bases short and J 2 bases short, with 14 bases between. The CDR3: CASRPWGGAYEQYF. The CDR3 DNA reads TGTGCCAGCAGGCCTTGGGGCGGGGCCTACGAGCAGTACTTC.

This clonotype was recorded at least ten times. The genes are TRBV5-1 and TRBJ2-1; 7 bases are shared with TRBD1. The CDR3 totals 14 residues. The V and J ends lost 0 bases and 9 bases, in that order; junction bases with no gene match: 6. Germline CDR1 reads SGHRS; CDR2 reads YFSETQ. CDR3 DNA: TGCGCCAGCAGCTTGGGACAGGGTGGCGGTGAGCAGTTCTTC. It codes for CASSLGQGGGEQFF.

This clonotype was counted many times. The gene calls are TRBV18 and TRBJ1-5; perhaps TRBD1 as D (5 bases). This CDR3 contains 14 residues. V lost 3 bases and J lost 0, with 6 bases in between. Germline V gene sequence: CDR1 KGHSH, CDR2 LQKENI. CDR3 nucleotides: TGTGCCAGCTCACCGACAGATAGCAATCAGCCCCAGCATTTT. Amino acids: CASSPTDSNQPQHF.

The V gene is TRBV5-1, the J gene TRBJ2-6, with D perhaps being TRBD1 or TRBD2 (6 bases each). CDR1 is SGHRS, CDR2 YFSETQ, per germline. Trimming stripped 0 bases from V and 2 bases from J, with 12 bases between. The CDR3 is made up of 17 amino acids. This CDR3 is CASSLAQGGAGANVLTF. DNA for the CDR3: TGCGCCAGCAGCTTGGCACAGGGAGGAGCTGGGGCCAACGTCCTGACTTTC.

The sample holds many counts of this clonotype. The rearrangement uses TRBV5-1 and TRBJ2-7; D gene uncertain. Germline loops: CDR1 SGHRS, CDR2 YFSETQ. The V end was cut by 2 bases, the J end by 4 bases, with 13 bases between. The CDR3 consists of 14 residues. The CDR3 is CASSFSATAYEQYF. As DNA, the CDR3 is TGCGCCAGCAGCTTTTCAGCTACTGCGTACGAGCAGTACTTC.

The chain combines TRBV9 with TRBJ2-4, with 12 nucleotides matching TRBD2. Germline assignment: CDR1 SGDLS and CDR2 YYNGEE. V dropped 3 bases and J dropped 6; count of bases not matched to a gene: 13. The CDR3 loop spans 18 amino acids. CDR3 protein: CASSGGTSGLGLGNIQYF. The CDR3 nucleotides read TGTGCCAGCAGCGGGGGGACTAGCGGGTTGGGGTTGGGAAACATTCAGTACTTC.

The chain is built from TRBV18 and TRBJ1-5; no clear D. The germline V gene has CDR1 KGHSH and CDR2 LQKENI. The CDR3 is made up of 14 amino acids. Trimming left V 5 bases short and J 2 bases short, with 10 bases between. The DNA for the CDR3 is TGTGCCAGCTCAATTCAGGAGGGCAATCAGCCCCAGCATTTT. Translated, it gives CASSIQEGNQPQHF.

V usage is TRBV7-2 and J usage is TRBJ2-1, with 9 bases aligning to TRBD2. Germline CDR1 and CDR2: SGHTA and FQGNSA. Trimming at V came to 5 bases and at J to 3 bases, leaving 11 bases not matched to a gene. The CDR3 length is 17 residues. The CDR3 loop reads CASSPWGGGALYNEQFF. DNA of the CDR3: TGTGCCAGCAGCCCCTGGGGCGGGGGGGCCCTCTACAATGAGCAGTTCTTC.

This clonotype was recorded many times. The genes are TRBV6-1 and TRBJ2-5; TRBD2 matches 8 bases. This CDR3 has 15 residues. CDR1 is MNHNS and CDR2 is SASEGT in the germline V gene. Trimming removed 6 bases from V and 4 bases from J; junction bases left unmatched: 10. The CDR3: CASRITGTSGETQYF. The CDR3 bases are TGTGCCAGCAGGATAACCGGGACTAGTGGAGAGACCCAGTACTTC.

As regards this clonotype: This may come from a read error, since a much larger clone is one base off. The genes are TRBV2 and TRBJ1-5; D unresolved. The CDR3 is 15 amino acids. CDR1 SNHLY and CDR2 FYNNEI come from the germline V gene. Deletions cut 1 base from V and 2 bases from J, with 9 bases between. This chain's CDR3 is CASSEGPEGNQPQHF. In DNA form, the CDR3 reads TGTGCCAGCAGTGAAGGGCCAGAGGGCAATCAGCCCCAGCATTTT.

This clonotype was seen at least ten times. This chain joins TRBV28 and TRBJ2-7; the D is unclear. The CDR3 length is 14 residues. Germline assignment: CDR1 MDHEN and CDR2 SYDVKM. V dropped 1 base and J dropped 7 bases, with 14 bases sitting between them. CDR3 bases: TGTGCCAGCAGTTTATCCGCCGGGCAGAGGGAGCAGTACTTC. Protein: CASSLSAGQREQYF.

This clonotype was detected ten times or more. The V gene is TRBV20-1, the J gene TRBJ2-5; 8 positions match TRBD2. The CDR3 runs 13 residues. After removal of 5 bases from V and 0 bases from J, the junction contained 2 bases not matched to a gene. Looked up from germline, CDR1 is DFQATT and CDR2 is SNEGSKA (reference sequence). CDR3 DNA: TGCAGTGCTCAGCGGGGGTACCAAGAGACCCAGTACTTC. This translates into CSAQRGYQETQYF.

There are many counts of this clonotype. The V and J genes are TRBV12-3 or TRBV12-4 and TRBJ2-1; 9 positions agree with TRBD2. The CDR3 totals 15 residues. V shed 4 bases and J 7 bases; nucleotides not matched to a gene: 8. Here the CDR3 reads CASSSIGGRGNEQFF. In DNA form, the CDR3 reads TGTGCCAGCAGTTCAATAGGCGGGAGGGGTAATGAGCAGTTCTTC.

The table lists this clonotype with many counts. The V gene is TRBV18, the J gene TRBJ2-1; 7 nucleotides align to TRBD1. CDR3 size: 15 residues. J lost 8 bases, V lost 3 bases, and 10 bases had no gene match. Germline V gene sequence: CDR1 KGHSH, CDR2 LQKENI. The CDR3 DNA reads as TGTGCCAGCTCACCGAGAATACAGGGGATCGATGAGCAGTTCTTC. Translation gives CASSPRIQGIDEQFF.